The clone carrying this T cell receptor beta chain has just a few counts. Its antigen is not identified. The library targeted TCRbeta and was prepared with unique molecular identifiers. Each CDR3 protein is one row after TCRdb ran MiXCR on the PCR reads. Altogether roughly 670,000 distinct CDR3 sequences are present, around 13% being singletons, with the ten largest covering around 0.76%. The record originates from a study of T-cell reconstitution after alpha-beta-depleted transplantation in children. Study-wide results and limits: In patients about two months after transplant, alpha-beta T cells reportedly arose from several hundred expanded graft clones.

This CDR3 region has 10 residues. Trimming stripped 5 bases from V and 7 bases from J, with 6 bases between. Germline CDR1 and CDR2: DFQATT and SNEGSKA (reference sequence). The J gene is TRBJ2-4, the V gene TRBV20-1; D unresolved. This TCR was sampled from a girl aged 2-9 years with congenital amegakaryocytic thrombocytopenia, due to receive a stem cell transplant. The specimen comprised PBMCs, sampled before TCRalphabeta/CD19-depleted stem cell transplant. CDR3 nucleotide sequence: TGCAGTGCTCCTCGGAACATTCAGTACTTC. Translation: CSAPRNIQYF.